This is a list of T cell receptor beta chains from one sample in a study of blood T cell repertoires in COVID-19. Using immunoSEQ multiplex PCR, the repertoire was profiled, and TCRdb retains in-frame clones only, with some absent. The data contain 200,000 or so clones, more than 85% of them seen just once; the ten biggest clones take up about 2%. Sequencing was done on a sample of peripheral blood. These receptors all stem from a man aged 40-55 years with active or convalescent COVID-19. The CDR3 runs from the conserved cysteine through the conserved F or W. A D gene is named only where the DNA matches it firmly. For some rows the clone size is stated as once, few or many, or as a class when expanded; others skip it.

d_call: NA
clone_size: NA
j_call: TRBJ1-1
v_call: TRBV27
cdr3_aa: CASSFQVYTEAFF
cdr3_nt: TGTGCCAGCAGTTTTCAGGTTTACACTGAAGCTTTCTTT

d_call: TRBD1
clone_size: many
j_call: TRBJ1-1
v_call: TRBV24-1
cdr3_aa: CATRRDRGQYTEAFF
cdr3_nt: TGTGCCACCAGGAGGGACAGGGGGCAATACACTGAAGCTTTCTTT

d_call: TRBD1
clone_size: NA
j_call: TRBJ1-1
v_call: TRBV2
cdr3_aa: CASSEGRGTGEAFF
cdr3_nt: TGTGCCAGCAGTGAGGGGCGTGGGACAGGCGAAGCTTTCTTT

d_call: NA
clone_size: NA
j_call: TRBJ2-6
v_call: TRBV4-2
cdr3_aa: CASSQDRDSSGANVLTF
cdr3_nt: TGTGCCAGCAGCCAAGATCGGGATAGCTCTGGGGCCAACGTCCTGACTTTC

d_call: TRBD1
clone_size: NA
j_call: TRBJ1-1
v_call: TRBV2
cdr3_aa: CASSLQGANTEAFF
cdr3_nt: TGTGCCAGCAGTTTACAGGGGGCTAACACTGAAGCTTTCTTT

d_call: NA
clone_size: NA
j_call: TRBJ1-5
v_call: TRBV28
cdr3_aa: CASSQPGQRDQPQHF
cdr3_nt: TGTGCCAGCAGTCAACCCGGACAGCGAGATCAGCCCCAGCATTTT

d_call: TRBD2
clone_size: NA
j_call: TRBJ2-1
v_call: TRBV4-1
cdr3_aa: CASSQGLAGYNEQFF
cdr3_nt: TGCGCCAGCAGCCAAGGGCTAGCGGGGTACAATGAGCAGTTCTTC

d_call: NA
clone_size: NA
j_call: TRBJ2-1
v_call: TRBV7-9
cdr3_aa: CASSPPAANEQFF
cdr3_nt: TGTGCCAGCAGCCCCCCCGCGGCAAATGAGCAGTTCTTC

d_call: NA
clone_size: NA
j_call: TRBJ1-1
v_call: TRBV28
cdr3_aa: CASHLAGRVNTEAFF
cdr3_nt: TGTGCCAGCCACCTGGCAGGGCGAGTGAACACTGAAGCTTTCTTT

d_call: TRBD1
clone_size: NA
j_call: TRBJ2-2
v_call: TRBV3-1/TRBV3-2
cdr3_aa: CASRQGQITGELFF
cdr3_nt: TGTGCCAGCAGACAGGGGCAAATCACCGGGGAGCTGTTTTTT

d_call: NA
clone_size: NA
j_call: TRBJ2-6
v_call: TRBV5-1
cdr3_aa: CASRVAGQGANVLTF
cdr3_nt: TGCGCCAGCAGGGTGGCGGGCCAAGGGGCCAACGTCCTGACTTTC

d_call: NA
clone_size: NA
j_call: TRBJ1-1
v_call: TRBV30
cdr3_aa: CASSGTLNTEAFF
cdr3_nt: TGTGCTTCCTCCGGGACACTAAACACTGAAGCTTTCTTT

d_call: NA
clone_size: NA
j_call: TRBJ2-7
v_call: TRBV19
cdr3_aa: CASSMDGRLYEQYF
cdr3_nt: TGTGCCAGTAGTATGGATGGCCGACTCTACGAGCAGTACTTC

d_call: TRBD2
clone_size: NA
j_call: TRBJ2-3
v_call: TRBV29-1
cdr3_aa: CSVGAGDRTDTQYF
cdr3_nt: TGCAGCGTTGGCGCGGGGGACCGCACAGATACGCAGTATTTT

d_call: NA
clone_size: NA
j_call: TRBJ1-5
v_call: TRBV6-6
cdr3_aa: CASIDRRSNQPQHF
cdr3_nt: TGTGCCAGCATCGACAGGAGGAGCAATCAGCCCCAGCATTTT

d_call: TRBD1
clone_size: NA
j_call: TRBJ1-3
v_call: TRBV9
cdr3_aa: CASSVEKGARGNTIYF
cdr3_nt: TGTGCCAGCAGCGTAGAAAAGGGGGCGCGTGGAAACACCATATATTTT

d_call: TRBD1
clone_size: NA
j_call: TRBJ1-6
v_call: TRBV18
cdr3_aa: CASSPRPLQGLDSPLHF
cdr3_nt: TGTGCCAGCTCACCCCGCCCCTTACAGGGGTTGGATTCACCCCTCCACTTT

d_call: TRBD2
clone_size: NA
j_call: TRBJ2-1
v_call: TRBV27
cdr3_aa: CASSTAGNSYNEQFF
cdr3_nt: TGTGCCAGCAGTACAGCGGGAAACTCCTACAATGAGCAGTTCTTC

d_call: TRBD1
clone_size: NA
j_call: TRBJ1-1
v_call: TRBV6-1
cdr3_aa: CASSVRDRGNLGTEAFF
cdr3_nt: TGTGCCAGCAGTGTCCGGGACAGGGGAAATTTGGGCACTGAAGCTTTCTTT

d_call: NA
clone_size: NA
j_call: TRBJ1-1
v_call: TRBV6-5
cdr3_aa: CASSYGGDTEAFF
cdr3_nt: TGTGCCAGCAGTTACGGGGGGGACACTGAAGCTTTCTTT

d_call: NA
clone_size: few
j_call: TRBJ1-1
v_call: TRBV2
cdr3_aa: CASSGQGNTEAFF
cdr3_nt: TGTGCCAGCAGTGGGCAGGGGAACACTGAAGCTTTCTTT

d_call: TRBD1
clone_size: NA
j_call: TRBJ2-2
v_call: TRBV29-1
cdr3_aa: CSVVSQGASGELFF
cdr3_nt: TGCAGCGTTGTCTCGCAGGGGGCTAGCGGGGAGCTGTTTTTT

d_call: NA
clone_size: NA
j_call: TRBJ2-7
v_call: TRBV24-1
cdr3_aa: CATSDPVRGEQYF
cdr3_nt: TGTGCCACCAGTGACCCCGTTAGGGGGGAGCAGTACTTC

d_call: NA
clone_size: NA
j_call: TRBJ2-5
v_call: TRBV14
cdr3_aa: CASSQDPLQETQYF
cdr3_nt: TGTGCCAGCAGCCAAGATCCACTGCAAGAGACCCAGTACTTC

d_call: TRBD1
clone_size: NA
j_call: TRBJ1-4
v_call: TRBV5-1
cdr3_aa: CASSPPGGPNEKLFF
cdr3_nt: TGCGCCAGCAGTCCCCCAGGGGGACCTAATGAAAAACTGTTTTTT

d_call: NA
clone_size: NA
j_call: TRBJ2-5
v_call: TRBV5-1
cdr3_aa: CASRLSGDQETQYF
cdr3_nt: TGCGCCAGCAGGTTGTCAGGGGACCAAGAGACCCAGTACTTC

d_call: NA
clone_size: NA
j_call: TRBJ2-7
v_call: TRBV2
cdr3_aa: CASSPFGAPYSYEQYF
cdr3_nt: TGTGCCAGCAGTCCATTTGGGGCACCCTACTCCTACGAGCAGTACTTC

d_call: NA
clone_size: NA
j_call: TRBJ1-2
v_call: TRBV9
cdr3_aa: CASSSNPWTPYGYTF
cdr3_nt: TGTGCCAGCAGCTCGAACCCGTGGACACCCTATGGCTACACCTTC

d_call: TRBD1
clone_size: NA
j_call: TRBJ1-5
v_call: TRBV29-1
cdr3_aa: CSVVQGASNQPQHF
cdr3_nt: TGCAGCGTCGTACAGGGGGCTAGCAATCAGCCCCAGCATTTT

d_call: NA
clone_size: NA
j_call: TRBJ1-5
v_call: TRBV18
cdr3_aa: CASSRTDNQPQHF
cdr3_nt: TGTGCCAGCTCACGGACAGACAATCAGCCCCAGCATTTT

d_call: TRBD1
clone_size: few
j_call: TRBJ1-1
v_call: TRBV2
cdr3_aa: CASSKWTGGAGDTEAFF
cdr3_nt: TGTGCCAGCAGCAAGTGGACAGGGGGCGCTGGGGACACTGAAGCTTTCTTT

d_call: NA
clone_size: few
j_call: TRBJ2-2
v_call: TRBV11-3
cdr3_aa: CASSSIQDTGELFF
cdr3_nt: TGTGCCAGCAGCTCGATACAGGACACCGGGGAGCTGTTTTTT

d_call: TRBD1
clone_size: NA
j_call: TRBJ1-1
v_call: TRBV28
cdr3_aa: CASSSGPGQLHATEAFF
cdr3_nt: TGTGCCAGCAGTTCAGGACCGGGACAGCTCCACGCCACTGAAGCTTTCTTT

d_call: TRBD1
clone_size: NA
j_call: TRBJ1-2
v_call: TRBV30
cdr3_aa: CAWSWAGGAGYGYTF
cdr3_nt: TGTGCCTGGAGTTGGGCAGGGGGCGCCGGCTATGGCTACACCTTC

d_call: TRBD2
clone_size: NA
j_call: TRBJ2-1
v_call: TRBV9
cdr3_aa: CASSVVAGGYNEQFF
cdr3_nt: TGTGCCAGCAGCGTAGTCGCGGGGGGGTACAATGAGCAGTTCTTC

d_call: NA
clone_size: few
j_call: TRBJ2-3
v_call: TRBV5-1
cdr3_aa: CASSLGLARSGGTQYF
cdr3_nt: TGCGCCAGCAGCTTGGGCCTAGCGCGCTCCGGGGGAACGCAGTATTTT

d_call: NA
clone_size: NA
j_call: TRBJ1-2
v_call: TRBV5-1
cdr3_aa: CASSPELGQLYGYTF
cdr3_nt: TGCGCCAGCAGCCCCGAATTAGGACAGCTCTATGGCTACACCTTC

d_call: NA
clone_size: few
j_call: TRBJ1-2
v_call: TRBV10-2
cdr3_aa: CASWGPDPNYGYTF
cdr3_nt: TGCGCCAGCTGGGGGCCGGATCCTAACTATGGCTACACCTTC

d_call: TRBD1
clone_size: NA
j_call: TRBJ2-5
v_call: TRBV10-3
cdr3_aa: CAISGTGRGETQYF
cdr3_nt: TGTGCCATCAGTGGGACAGGCCGAGGGGAGACCCAGTACTTC

d_call: NA
clone_size: NA
j_call: TRBJ2-7
v_call: TRBV5-6
cdr3_aa: CASSLTGSSYEQYF
cdr3_nt: TGTGCCAGCAGCTTGACAGGGAGCTCCTACGAGCAGTACTTC

d_call: TRBD1
clone_size: NA
j_call: TRBJ1-1
v_call: TRBV6-5
cdr3_aa: CASSYRGWTGNTEAFF
cdr3_nt: TGTGCCAGCAGTTACCGCGGATGGACAGGGAACACTGAAGCTTTCTTT

d_call: TRBD2
clone_size: NA
j_call: TRBJ2-1
v_call: TRBV5-4
cdr3_aa: CASSGLTSGSYNEQFF
cdr3_nt: TGTGCCAGCAGCGGGCTGACTAGCGGGAGTTACAATGAGCAGTTCTTC

d_call: NA
clone_size: NA
j_call: TRBJ1-3
v_call: TRBV30
cdr3_aa: CAGDATNAGNTIYF
cdr3_nt: TGTGCCGGGGACGCAACAAACGCTGGAAACACCATATATTTT

d_call: TRBD2
clone_size: NA
j_call: TRBJ2-1
v_call: TRBV28
cdr3_aa: CASKGASGIAYNEQFF
cdr3_nt: TGTGCCAGCAAGGGGGCTAGCGGGATTGCCTACAATGAGCAGTTCTTC

d_call: NA
clone_size: once
j_call: TRBJ2-5
v_call: TRBV5-1
cdr3_aa: CASSLGQVQETQYF
cdr3_nt: TGCGCCAGCAGCTTGGGGCAAGTCCAAGAGACCCAGTACTTC

d_call: TRBD1
clone_size: NA
j_call: TRBJ2-5
v_call: TRBV5-1
cdr3_aa: CASRQGREETQYF
cdr3_nt: TGCGCCAGCCGACAGGGACGGGAAGAGACCCAGTACTTC

d_call: TRBD2
clone_size: NA
j_call: TRBJ2-7
v_call: TRBV27
cdr3_aa: CASSTSTSGARLELYEQYF
cdr3_nt: TGTGCCAGCAGCACCTCGACTAGCGGGGCCCGACTTGAACTTTACGAGCAGTACTTC

d_call: NA
clone_size: NA
j_call: TRBJ1-1
v_call: TRBV2
cdr3_aa: CASQEGRLSALNTEAFF
cdr3_nt: TGTGCCAGCCAAGAGGGAAGACTCAGTGCTCTGAACACTGAAGCTTTCTTT